A single sample is the source of the 17 T cell receptor beta chains below, sequenced in a study of blood T cells in healthy people across ages. Then a second PCR, running roughly 7 to 12 cycles, was carried out with a sample-barcoded 5' primer and a J-beta primer mix. TCRdb reprocessed the 5' RACE reads with MiXCR, giving one entry per CDR3 protein. Among 1.8 million or so distinct CDR3 sequences listed, roughly 43% were seen once. Material: blood. The origin of the receptors is a human donor in good health.

The chain joins TRBV20-1 to TRBJ2-3, with a possible D match to TRBD1 (6 bases). There are 16 residues in the CDR3. The V end lost 2 bases, the J end lost 8 bases, and 23 bases lay between the germline ends. Per germline, CDR1 DFQATT and CDR2 SNEGSKA (reference sequence). CDR3 DNA: TGCAGTGCTAGAAATCCAGTCAGGGGAAGCAGGGGTACGCAGTATTTT. This gives the protein CSARNPVRGSRGTQYF.

The chain combines TRBV5-1 with TRBJ2-1; 8 bases match TRBD2. The CDR3 length is 15 residues. CDR1 and CDR2 (germline): SGHRS, YFSETQ. V dropped 2 bases and J dropped 4; count of bases not matched to a gene: 5. The CDR3, as DNA: TGCGCCAGCAGCTTAGCGGGGGACGGTTACAATGAGCAGTTCTTC. Translated: CASSLAGDGYNEQFF.

J is TRBJ1-2 and V is TRBV20-1, with D perhaps TRBD1 (6 bases). CDR1 and CDR2 (germline): DFQATT, SNEGSKA (reference sequence). The CDR3 covers 11 residues. V was cut by 6 bases and J by 6 bases, with 11 bases left in between. The CDR3 here is CSAEYRDGYTF. The CDR3 DNA is TGCAGTGCGGAATACAGGGATGGCTACACCTTC.

This chain joins TRBV28 and TRBJ1-2, with D possibly matching TRBD1 (5 bases). The CDR3 has 15 amino acids. Trimming took off 1 base at V and 5 bases at J, with 14 bases between the two ends. Germline V lookup: CDR1 MDHEN, CDR2 SYDVKM. Written as DNA, the CDR3 is TGTGCCAGCAGTTTATTCCGGGAAAGGGGATATGGCTACACCTTC. Residues: CASSLFRERGYGYTF.

The rearrangement links TRBV18 to TRBJ2-3, with D possibly TRBD1 on 5 matching bases. CDR3 length: 13 residues. Germline values: CDR1 KGHSH, CDR2 LQKENI. Trimming took off 4 bases at V and 6 bases at J, with 11 bases between the two ends. The CDR3 loop reads CASSRTDTDTQYF. CDR3 nucleotide sequence: TGTGCCAGCTCACGAACGGACACGGATACGCAGTATTTT.

This clonotype was detected a few times. This chain uses TRBV7-3 with TRBJ2-6; D is ambiguous. Trimming removed 3 bases from V and 1 base from J, with 7 bases in between. The CDR3 is made up of 15 amino acids. Germline V lookup: CDR1 SGHTA, CDR2 FQGTGA. The CDR3 is CASSFPLSGANVLTF. The CDR3 DNA follows: TGTGCCAGCAGCTTCCCCCTGTCTGGGGCCAACGTCCTGACTTTC.

CDR3 region: CASSLSISQSSGANVLTF. CDR3 sequence (DNA): TGTGCCAGCAGTTTATCGATTAGCCAGTCCTCTGGGGCCAACGTCCTGACTTTC. The V gene is TRBV27, the J gene TRBJ2-6; no definite D call. Germline V lookup: CDR1 MNHEY, CDR2 SMNVEV (reference sequence). The V end was cut by 0 bases, the J end by 0 bases, with 12 bases between. The CDR3 loop spans 18 amino acids.

DNA of the CDR3: TGTGCCAGCAGCCAATTTCGGGGTAACAATGAGCAGTTCTTC. Protein: CASSQFRGNNEQFF. This sequence joins TRBV7-6 and TRBJ2-1; a weak D match, TRBD2 (5 bases). Trimming took off 5 bases at V and 5 bases at J, with 13 bases between the two ends. The CDR3 sequence is 14 residues long. From germline, CDR1 is SGHVS and CDR2 FNYEAQ.

As concerns this clonotype: The junction differs from germline at one of its ends, possibly a read error. V usage is TRBV7-9 and J usage is TRBJ1-1, with D possibly being TRBD1 (6 bases). The CDR3 runs 15 residues. Germline CDR1 and CDR2: SEHNR and FQNEAQ (reference sequence). DNA of the CDR3: TGTGCCAGCAGCCCCCAGGGGACGTCGGGTACTGAAACTTTCTTT. Translation gives CASSPQGTSGTETFF.

The chain links TRBV4-3 to TRBJ2-5; 8 bases fit TRBD2. Trimming at V came to 4 bases and at J to 5 bases, leaving 9 bases not matched to a gene. Germline loops: CDR1 LGHNA, CDR2 YSLEER. CDR3 length: 15 residues. The CDR3 protein is CASSRIRGGRETQYF. For the CDR3, the DNA is TGCGCCAGCAGCCGTATACGGGGGGGCCGGGAGACCCAGTACTTC.

This clonotype was observed a few times. The chain combines TRBV9 with TRBJ1-2, with a weak D call TRBD1 (6 bases). Deletions cut 3 bases from V and 4 bases from J, with 13 bases between. From germline, CDR1 is SGDLS and CDR2 YYNGEE. This CDR3 contains 14 residues. DNA for the CDR3: TGTGCCAGCAGCGCTACAGGGTACGGCTATGGCTACACCTTC. Its protein product is CASSATGYGYGYTF.

The chain employs TRBV3-1 and TRBJ2-1, with 8 positions matching TRBD1. The CDR3 extends over 14 amino acids. Unmatched junction bases numbered 9, after V lost 8 bases and J lost 6 bases. Germline CDR1 and CDR2: LGHDT and YNNKEL (reference sequence). The CDR3 DNA sequence: TGTGCCAGCGGCCGGACAGGGATGATCAATGAGCAGTTCTTC. It encodes CASGRTGMINEQFF.

The gene calls are TRBV4-2 and TRBJ2-5; 8 nucleotides align to TRBD2. This CDR3 spans 15 amino acids. Germline lookup yields CDR1 LGHNA and CDR2 YNFKEQ. V gave up 0 bases and J gave up 4 bases; unmatched junction bases: 4. CDR3 DNA: TGTGCCAGCAGCCAAGAAGGACTAGCTGGAGAGACCCAGTACTTC. Translated: CASSQEGLAGETQYF.

The chain employs TRBV7-2 and TRBJ1-2; 7 positions match TRBD1. Germline CDR1 SGHTA, CDR2 FQGNSA. J was trimmed by 3 bases and V by 5 bases; bases with no gene match: 12. The CDR3 length is 16 residues. The DNA for the CDR3 is TGTGCCAGCAGCCTATTAAAGGGGGCCCGAGACTATGGCTACACCTTC. Amino acids: CASSLLKGARDYGYTF. Together with reference TRBV7-2 and TRBJ1-2, the CDR3 gives the full variable domain: GAGVSQSPSNKVTEKGKDVELRCDPISGHTALYWYRQSLGQGLEFLIYFQGNSAPDKSGLPSDRFSAERTGGSVSTLTIQRTQQEDSAVYLCASSLLKGARDYGYTFGSGTRLTVV.

This clonotype was detected a few times. The chain carries TRBV29-1 and TRBJ2-3; TRBD2 matches at 8 bases. The CDR3 length is 15 residues. The J segment lost 2 bases and the V segment lost 2 bases, leaving 6 bases of the junction unmatched. Germline V lookup: CDR1 SQVTM, CDR2 ANQGSEA. CDR3 region: CSVENTGGNTDTQYF. CDR3 DNA sequence: TGCAGCGTTGAAAATACGGGGGGGAACACAGATACGCAGTATTTT.

The rearrangement joins TRBV18 to TRBJ2-7; D not resolved. This CDR3 spans 13 amino acids. The germline V and J ends were trimmed by 2 bases and 5 bases, with 10 bases remaining between them. Germline V gives CDR1 KGHSH, CDR2 LQKENI. In DNA, the CDR3 is TGTGCCAGCTCACCAGCTCTTTCGGACGAGCAGTACTTC. This sequence encodes CASSPALSDEQYF.

Comments on this clonotype: One junction end disagrees with the germline gene, perhaps due to a read error. The CDR3, as DNA: TGTGCCAGCAGTTACATCGAGGACTACAATGAGCGGTTCTTC. Translation gives CASSYIEDYNERFF. This chain uses TRBV6-2 or TRBV6-3 with TRBJ2-1, with D possibly being TRBD2 (6 bases). CDR3 length equals 14 residues. Germline CDR1 is MNHEY and CDR2 is SVGEGT.